This TCR beta chain is from a study of T cell changes during pregnancy in multiple sclerosis. The table lists this clone with a count of one. The CDR3 consists of 13 residues. V was trimmed by 5 bases and J by 1 base, leaving 9 bases between them. This table comes from immunoSEQ multiplex PCR, and its TCRdb copy is limited to in-frame clones, with some not included. This sample has some 60,000 clones, with 92% found just once. Sequencing used peripheral blood, obtained in the first trimester of pregnancy. V gene TRBV5-3 combines with J gene TRBJ1-2, with unresolved D. TRBV5-3 is identified as an open reading frame with a role that is uncertain. The clonotype comes from a female donor with multiple sclerosis, enrolled in a pregnancy study. The CDR3 DNA sequence: TGTGCCAGAAGGAAAGGAGGTAACTATGGCTACACCTTC. Translating gives CARRKGGNYGYTF.